These 26 T cell receptor beta chains were sequenced from one sample in a study of blood T cell repertoires in COVID-19. Using immunoSEQ multiplex PCR, the repertoire was profiled, and TCRdb retains in-frame clones only, with some absent. The repertoire holds approximately 280,000 clones, with about 89% as singletons. Input material: peripheral blood. The receptors were sampled from a woman between 55 and 75 years old with acute or convalescent COVID-19.

The chain carries TRBV5-8 and TRBJ2-7; TRBD2 might be the D (6 bases). This CDR3 comprises 14 residues. CDR1 is SGHTS, CDR2 YDEGEE, per germline. V was clipped by 1 base and J by 4 bases, with 12 bases between them. The CDR3 bases are TGTGCCAGCAGCTTGCTTGGGGGGACTTACGAGCAGTACTTC. The encoded protein is CASSLLGGTYEQYF.

The chain is built from TRBV27 and TRBJ1-2; 7 positions agree with TRBD1. The length of the CDR3 is 14 residues. V was clipped by 5 bases and J by 4 bases; unmatched bases: 7. Germline V gives CDR1 MNHEY, CDR2 SMNVEV (reference sequence). Here the CDR3 reads CASSIIGTAYGYTF. CDR3 DNA: TGTGCCAGCAGTATAATCGGGACAGCCTATGGCTACACCTTC.

The count of this clone is one. The genes are TRBV28 and TRBJ2-5; D perhaps matches TRBD1 (6 bases). Germline V gene data show CDR1 as MDHEN and CDR2 as SYDVKM. V was clipped by 1 base and J by 1 base, with 10 bases between them. This CDR3 comprises 15 residues. CDR3 nucleotide sequence: TGTGCCAGCAGTTTATCGACAGGTTTCCAAGAGACCCAGTACTTC. Translated: CASSLSTGFQETQYF.

The sample holds one count of this clone. This chain connects TRBV6-2 or TRBV6-3 to TRBJ2-1; TRBD2 aligns across 13 bases. The V gene end was trimmed by 6 bases and the J gene end by 9 bases; junction bases not matched to a gene: 8. Germline loops: CDR1 MNHEY, CDR2 SVGEGT. The CDR3 spans 15 residues. This CDR3 is CASSHGLAGAGEQFF. The CDR3 DNA is TGTGCCAGCAGCCACGGACTAGCGGGGGCGGGTGAGCAGTTCTTC.

Remarks on this clone: This specimen includes other DNA sequences encoding the same CDR3. The V gene is TRBV9, the J gene TRBJ1-6; 7 bases align to TRBD1. This CDR3 has 15 amino acids. The V and J ends lost 0 bases and 7 bases, in that order; junction bases with no gene match: 4. Germline V gene lookup returns CDR1 SGDLS and CDR2 YYNGEE. The CDR3 bases are TGTGCCAGCAGCGTAGCGCAGGGGGGAAATTCACCCCTCCACTTT. Translated: CASSVAQGGNSPLHF. Looking up the rest from reference TRBV9 and TRBJ1-6 gives the full variable domain: DSGVTQTPKHLITATGQRVTLRCSPRSGDLSVYWYQQSLDQGLQFLIQYYNGEERAKGNILERFSAQQFPDLHSELNLSSLELGDSALYFCASSVAQGGNSPLHFGNGTRLTVT.

The gene calls are TRBV20-1 and TRBJ2-5; D gene unclear. CDR1 is DFQATT, CDR2 SNEGSKA, per germline (reference sequence). The CDR3 contains 10 residues. Trimming stripped 3 bases from V and 5 bases from J, with 4 bases between. The CDR3 DNA is TGCAGTGCTAGCTTGGAGACCCAGTACTTC. Translating it yields CSASLETQYF.

The chain combines TRBV6-4 with TRBJ1-5, with D maybe TRBD1 (6 bases). The CDR3 has 17 amino acids. Deletions cut 0 bases from V and 4 bases from J, with 16 bases between. Germline V gene sequence: CDR1 MRHNA, CDR2 SNTAGT. CDR3 residues: CASSDSIRVQGNQPQHF. In DNA, the CDR3 is TGTGCCAGCAGTGACTCGATTAGGGTTCAGGGGAATCAGCCCCAGCATTTT.

This clone was seen only a few times. Other DNA sequences from this sample encode an identical CDR3 as well. The chain carries TRBV30 and TRBJ2-5, with a tentative D call TRBD2 (5 bases). The germline V gene encodes CDR1 GTSNPN and CDR2 SVGIG (reference sequence). V lost 2 bases, J lost 5 bases, and 12 bases lay in between. This CDR3 has 13 amino acids. CDR3 coding DNA: TGTGCCTGGAGTCGTGGGAGCCGGGAGACCCAGTACTTC. It codes for CAWSRGSRETQYF.

CDR3 DNA sequence: TGTGCCAGCAGTTTGAGGGGGCTAGGGGGCTACACCTTC. Its protein product is CASSLRGLGGYTF. The chain couples TRBV28 to TRBJ1-2; 7 bases are shared with TRBD1. After removal of 3 bases from V and 8 bases from J, the junction contained 6 bases not matched to a gene. The CDR3 is made up of 13 amino acids. Germline CDR1 is MDHEN and CDR2 is SYDVKM.

The J gene is TRBJ2-2, the V gene TRBV6-5; 9 nucleotides line up with TRBD1. Germline values: CDR1 MNHEY, CDR2 SVGAGI. This CDR3 has 14 residues. V lost 6 bases and J lost 6; bases outside the gene matches: 5. CDR3 sequence reads: CASRQGAVPGELFF. DNA for the CDR3: TGTGCCAGCAGACAGGGGGCTGTGCCCGGGGAGCTGTTTTTT.

V usage is TRBV5-5 and J usage is TRBJ2-2; tentatively, D is TRBD1 (6 bases). This CDR3 is 16 amino acids long. Trimming removed 6 bases from V and 4 bases from J, with 19 bases in between. Germline CDR1 and CDR2: SGHKS and YYEKEE (reference sequence). This CDR3 is CASKGVGPGSTGELFF. In nucleotides, the CDR3 is TGTGCCAGCAAGGGGGTCGGGCCGGGGTCCACCGGGGAGCTGTTTTTT.

The CDR3 sequence: CASARTGMGEKLFF. CDR3 in DNA: TGTGCCAGCGCACGGACAGGGATGGGTGAAAAACTGTTTTTT. The V and J genes are TRBV19 and TRBJ1-4, with 8 bases matching TRBD1. The germline V gene has CDR1 LNHDA and CDR2 SQIVND (reference sequence). The CDR3 consists of 14 residues. With 9 bases clipped from V and 7 bases from J, the junction kept 10 bases outside the gene matches.

CDR3 sequence: CASSVTRGQAEGPYGYTF. DNA for the CDR3: TGTGCCAGCAGTGTCACCAGAGGGCAGGCCGAGGGCCCTTATGGCTACACCTTC. The chain employs TRBV6-1 and TRBJ1-2, with D uncertain. V was pared by 4 bases and J by 5 bases, with 26 bases between. Germline V CDR1 and CDR2: MNHNS, SASEGT. The CDR3 has 18 residues.

This clone was detected a few times. This rearrangement joins TRBV7-9 to TRBJ2-2; D is possibly TRBD1 (5 bases). This CDR3 contains 14 residues. The V end was cut by 5 bases, the J end by 1 base, with 8 bases between. Germline V gene lookup returns CDR1 SEHNR and CDR2 FQNEAQ (reference sequence). CDR3 nucleotide sequence: TGTGCCAGCAGCCTGGGGCGGAACACCGGGGAGCTGTTTTTT. Translation gives CASSLGRNTGELFF.

The chain recombines TRBV7-3 with TRBJ2-1, with 8 bases lining up with TRBD1. J lost 9 bases, V lost 4 bases, and 14 bases had no gene match. This CDR3 contains 16 residues. The germline V gene has CDR1 SGHTA and CDR2 FQGTGA. CDR3 sequence reads: CASSSTGEVVLGEQFF. The CDR3 nucleotides read TGTGCCAGCAGCTCGACAGGGGAAGTGGTACTCGGTGAGCAGTTCTTC.

The chain joins TRBV12-3 or TRBV12-4 to TRBJ2-1; D is possibly TRBD1 (6 bases). The CDR3 length is 11 residues. Trimming took off 5 bases at V and 7 bases at J, with 6 bases between the two ends. In DNA form, the CDR3 reads TGTGCCAGCAGTCAGGGGAATGAGCAGTTCTTC. Translating gives CASSQGNEQFF.

This clone was recorded only once. The chain carries TRBV28 and TRBJ1-2, with D perhaps matching TRBD1 (5 bases). Germline assignment: CDR1 MDHEN and CDR2 SYDVKM. The CDR3 length is 14 residues. V was trimmed by 5 bases and J by 6 bases, leaving 16 bases between them. The CDR3 nucleotides are TGTGCCAGCAGTCGAAGGTCCAGGGCCCATGGCTACACCTTC. This codes for CASSRRSRAHGYTF.

The gene calls are TRBV7-9 and TRBJ2-6; 9 bases agree with TRBD1. V dropped 3 bases and J dropped 2; count of bases not matched to a gene: 8. There are 18 residues in the CDR3. The germline CDR1 and CDR2 sequences are SEHNR and FQNEAQ (reference sequence). The CDR3 bases are TGTGCCAGCAGCTTTATTCCGGGACAGGGAACTGGGGCCAACGTCCTGACTTTC. Translating it yields CASSFIPGQGTGANVLTF.

The chain uses TRBV10-1 and TRBJ1-6; D possibly corresponds to TRBD1 (6 bases). This CDR3 is 13 amino acids long. Trimming cost V 7 bases and J 10 bases, with 14 bases left between them. CDR1 and CDR2 from the germline V gene are WNHNN and SYGVQD (reference sequence). This CDR3 reads CASKGRRGSPLHF. The CDR3 nucleotides are TGCGCCAGCAAGGGGCGCAGGGGCTCACCCCTCCACTTT.

A note on this clone: The same CDR3 also results from other DNA sequences found in this sample. The V and J genes are TRBV19 and TRBJ2-7; TRBD1 agrees at 10 bases. V was pared by 1 base and J by 2 bases, with 2 bases of the junction left unmatched. Germline V gene data show CDR1 as LNHDA and CDR2 as SQIVND (reference sequence). CDR3 length: 15 amino acids. CDR3 loop: CASSIGQGAAYEQYF. Written as DNA, the CDR3 is TGTGCCAGTAGTATAGGACAGGGGGCTGCCTACGAGCAGTACTTC.

The chain combines TRBV7-6 with TRBJ1-5, with D maybe TRBD1 (6 bases). V was pared by 5 bases and J by 6 bases, with 11 bases between. The CDR3 is made up of 13 amino acids. The V gene's germline CDR1 is SGHVS and CDR2 FNYEAQ. The CDR3 region has the DNA TGTGCCAGCAGCGCCTCGACAGGTCAGCCCCAGCATTTT. Translation gives CASSASTGQPQHF. The full variable domain, its missing parts supplied by reference TRBV7-6 and TRBJ1-5, is GAGVSQSPRYKVTKRGQDVALRCDPISGHVSLYWYRQALGQGPEFLTYFNYEAQQDKSGLPNDRFSAERPEGSISTLTIQRTEQRDSAMYRCASSASTGQPQHFGDGTRLSIL.

The CDR3 protein is CASARDSPLHF. The DNA of the CDR3 is TGTGCCAGCGCGAGGGATTCACCCCTCCACTTT. V gene TRBV11-2 combines with J gene TRBJ1-6, with D unclear. Deletions cut 8 bases from V and 8 bases from J, with 7 bases between. The germline CDR1 and CDR2 sequences are SGHAT and FQNNGV. This CDR3 has 11 amino acids.

The chain employs TRBV28 and TRBJ2-1; perhaps TRBD2 as D (6 bases). V lost 1 base and J 10 bases, leaving 8 bases between the germline ends. Germline V CDR1 and CDR2: MDHEN, SYDVKM. The CDR3 spans 12 residues. In DNA form, the CDR3 reads TGTGCCAGCAGTTTATTGGGGGGAGAGCAGTTCTTC. Amino acid sequence: CASSLLGGEQFF. Based on the CDR3 plus reference TRBV28 and TRBJ2-1, the full variable domain is DVKVTQSSRYLVKRTGEKVFLECVQDMDHENMFWYRQDPGLGLRLIYFSYDVKMKEKGDIPEGYSVSREKKERFSLILESASTNQTSMYLCASSLLGGEQFFGPGTRLTVL.

This clone has a handful of counts. The chain is built from TRBV6-2 or TRBV6-3 and TRBJ2-2, with 7 positions matching TRBD1. V lost 0 bases, J lost 2 bases, and 0 bases stayed unmatched. CDR3 length: 15 residues. Germline CDR1 and CDR2: MNHEY and SVGEGT. CDR3 residues: CASSYSGGNTGELFF. DNA for the CDR3: TGTGCCAGCAGTTACTCAGGGGGCAACACCGGGGAGCTGTTTTTT.

The gene calls are TRBV2 and TRBJ1-5; D gene unclear. This CDR3 region has 12 residues. The V gene's germline CDR1 is SNHLY and CDR2 FYNNEI. Trimming removed 5 bases at V and 7 bases at J, with 9 bases between. The CDR3 sequence: CASSPGWQPQHF. As DNA, the CDR3 is TGTGCCAGCAGTCCAGGTTGGCAGCCCCAGCATTTT.

This clone was picked up one time. The chain combines TRBV12-3 or TRBV12-4 with TRBJ1-3, with TRBD1 as a possible D gene (6 bases). The CDR3 extends over 12 amino acids. The CDR3 nucleotides are TGTGGGGAGGGGGGAACTGGAAACACCATATATTTT. It codes for CGEGGTGNTIYF.